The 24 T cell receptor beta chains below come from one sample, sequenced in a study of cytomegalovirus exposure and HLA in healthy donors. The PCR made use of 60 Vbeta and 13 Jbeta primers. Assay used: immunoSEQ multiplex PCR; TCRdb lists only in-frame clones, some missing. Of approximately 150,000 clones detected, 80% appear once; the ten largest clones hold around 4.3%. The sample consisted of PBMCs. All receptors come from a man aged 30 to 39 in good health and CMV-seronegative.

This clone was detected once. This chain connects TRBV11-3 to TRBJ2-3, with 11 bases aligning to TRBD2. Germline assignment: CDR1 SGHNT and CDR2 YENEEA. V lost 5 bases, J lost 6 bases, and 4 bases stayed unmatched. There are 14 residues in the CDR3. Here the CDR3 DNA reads TGTGCCAGCAGCCCTCGGACTAGCGGGGATACGCAGTATTTT. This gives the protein CASSPRTSGDTQYF.

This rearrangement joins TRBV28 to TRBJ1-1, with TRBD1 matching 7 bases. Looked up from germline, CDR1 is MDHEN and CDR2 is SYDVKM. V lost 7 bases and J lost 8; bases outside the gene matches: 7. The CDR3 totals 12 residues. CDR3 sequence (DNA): TGTGCCAGCATCCCCGGGACAGCCGAAGCTTTCTTT. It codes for CASIPGTAEAFF.

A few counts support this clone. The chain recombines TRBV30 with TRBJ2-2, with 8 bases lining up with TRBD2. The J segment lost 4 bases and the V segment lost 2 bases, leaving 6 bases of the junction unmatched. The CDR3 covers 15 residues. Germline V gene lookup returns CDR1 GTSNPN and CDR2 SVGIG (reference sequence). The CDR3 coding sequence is TGTGCCTGGAGTCGGACTAGCCGCTTCACCGGGGAGCTGTTTTTT. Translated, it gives CAWSRTSRFTGELFF. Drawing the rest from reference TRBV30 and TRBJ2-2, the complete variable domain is SQTIHQWPATLVQPVGSPLSLECTVEGTSNPNLYWYRQAAGRGLQLLFYSVGIGQISSEVPQNLSASRPQDRQFILSSKKLLLSDSGFYLCAWSRTSRFTGELFFGEGSRLTVL.

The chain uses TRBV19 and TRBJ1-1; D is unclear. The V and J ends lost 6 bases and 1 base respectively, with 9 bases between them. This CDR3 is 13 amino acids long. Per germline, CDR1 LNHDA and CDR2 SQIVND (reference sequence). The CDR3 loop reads CASRYRTNTEAFF. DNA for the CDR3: TGTGCCAGTAGATATAGAACGAACACTGAAGCTTTCTTT.

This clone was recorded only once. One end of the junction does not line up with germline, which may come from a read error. The CDR3 DNA reads as TGTGCCAGCAGCTTGTCCGGGTCTGGGGCCAACGTCCTGATTTTC. The encoded protein is CASSLSGSGANVLIF. The chain combines TRBV5-5 with TRBJ2-6; D perhaps matches TRBD1 (5 bases). This CDR3 is 15 amino acids long. From germline, CDR1 is SGHKS and CDR2 YYEKEE (reference sequence).

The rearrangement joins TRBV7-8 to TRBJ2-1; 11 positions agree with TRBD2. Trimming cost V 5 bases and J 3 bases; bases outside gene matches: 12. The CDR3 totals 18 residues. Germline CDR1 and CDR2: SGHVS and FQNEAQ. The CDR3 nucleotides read TGTGCCAGCAGCGCTACCGAACTAGCGGGGGTTTACTACAATGAGCAGTTCTTC. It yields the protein CASSATELAGVYYNEQFF.

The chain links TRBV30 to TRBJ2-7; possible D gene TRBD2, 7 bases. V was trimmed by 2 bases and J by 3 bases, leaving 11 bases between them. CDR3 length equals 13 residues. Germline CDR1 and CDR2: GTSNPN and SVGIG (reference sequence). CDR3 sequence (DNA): TGTGCCTGGAGTACGGGGGGCAACTACGAGCAGTACTTC. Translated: CAWSTGGNYEQYF. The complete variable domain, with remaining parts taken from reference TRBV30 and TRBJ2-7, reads SQTIHQWPATLVQPVGSPLSLECTVEGTSNPNLYWYRQAAGRGLQLLFYSVGIGQISSEVPQNLSASRPQDRQFILSSKKLLLSDSGFYLCAWSTGGNYEQYFGPGTRLTVT.

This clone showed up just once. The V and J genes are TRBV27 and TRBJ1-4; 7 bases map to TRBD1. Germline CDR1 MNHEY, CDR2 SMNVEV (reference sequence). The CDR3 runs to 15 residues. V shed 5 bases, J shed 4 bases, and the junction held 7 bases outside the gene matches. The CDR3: CASSPWDRLNEKLFF. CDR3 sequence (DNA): TGTGCCAGCAGTCCCTGGGACAGACTTAATGAAAAACTGTTTTTT.

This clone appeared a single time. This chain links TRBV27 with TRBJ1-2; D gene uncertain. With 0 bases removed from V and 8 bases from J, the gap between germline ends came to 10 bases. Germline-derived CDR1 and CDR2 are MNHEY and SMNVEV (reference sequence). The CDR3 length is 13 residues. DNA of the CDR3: TGTGCCAGCAGTTTATCACTCAGGTCCGGCTACACCTTC. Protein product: CASSLSLRSGYTF.

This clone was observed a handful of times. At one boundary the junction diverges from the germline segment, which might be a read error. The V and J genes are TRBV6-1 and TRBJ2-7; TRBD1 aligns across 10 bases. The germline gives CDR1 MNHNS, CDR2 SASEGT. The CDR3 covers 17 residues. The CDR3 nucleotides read TGTGCCATCAGTGAGTCAGTAGGACAGGGGGGACCCTACGAGCAGTACTTC. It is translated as CAISESVGQGGPYEQYF.

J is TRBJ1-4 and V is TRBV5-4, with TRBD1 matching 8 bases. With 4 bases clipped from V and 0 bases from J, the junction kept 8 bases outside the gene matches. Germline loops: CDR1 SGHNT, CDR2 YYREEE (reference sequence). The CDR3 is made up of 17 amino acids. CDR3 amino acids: CASSRGTGTSTNEKLFF. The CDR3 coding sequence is TGTGCCAGCAGCCGCGGGACAGGAACTTCAACTAATGAAAAACTGTTTTTT.

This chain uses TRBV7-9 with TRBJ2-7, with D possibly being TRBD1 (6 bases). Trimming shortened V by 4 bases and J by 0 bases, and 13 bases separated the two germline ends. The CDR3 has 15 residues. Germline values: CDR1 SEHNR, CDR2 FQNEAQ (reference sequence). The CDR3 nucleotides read TGTGCCAGCAGCTCCGCGACAGGAAGCTCCTACGAGCAGTACTTC. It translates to CASSSATGSSYEQYF.

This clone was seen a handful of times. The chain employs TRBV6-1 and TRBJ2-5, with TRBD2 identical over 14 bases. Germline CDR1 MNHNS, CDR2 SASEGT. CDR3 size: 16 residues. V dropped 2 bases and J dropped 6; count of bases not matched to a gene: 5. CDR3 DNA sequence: TGTGCCAGCAGTGAATGGACTAGCGGGGGGACAAAGACCCAGTACTTC. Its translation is CASSEWTSGGTKTQYF.

CDR3 in amino acids: CASSPPYPGNQPQHF. CDR3 DNA sequence: TGTGCCAGCAGCCCGCCATACCCGGGCAATCAGCCCCAGCATTTT. V usage is TRBV6-6 and J usage is TRBJ1-5; D remains unclear. CDR3 length: 15 amino acids. Per germline, CDR1 MNHNY and CDR2 SVGAGI (reference sequence). Trimming pared 6 bases from V and 2 bases from J, leaving 14 bases between.

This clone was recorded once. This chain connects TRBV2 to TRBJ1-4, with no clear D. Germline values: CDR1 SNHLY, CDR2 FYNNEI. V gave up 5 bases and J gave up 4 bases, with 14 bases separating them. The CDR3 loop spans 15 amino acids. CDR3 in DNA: TGTGCCAGCAGTTTCCACCCGGGGAGTAATGAAAAACTGTTTTTT. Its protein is CASSFHPGSNEKLFF.

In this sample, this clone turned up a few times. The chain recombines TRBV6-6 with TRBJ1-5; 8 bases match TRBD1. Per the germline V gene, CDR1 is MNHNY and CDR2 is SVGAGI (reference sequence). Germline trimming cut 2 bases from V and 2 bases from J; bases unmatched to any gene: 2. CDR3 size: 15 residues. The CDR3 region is CASSYPGQGNQPQHF. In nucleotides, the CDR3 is TGTGCCAGCAGTTACCCGGGACAGGGCAATCAGCCCCAGCATTTT.

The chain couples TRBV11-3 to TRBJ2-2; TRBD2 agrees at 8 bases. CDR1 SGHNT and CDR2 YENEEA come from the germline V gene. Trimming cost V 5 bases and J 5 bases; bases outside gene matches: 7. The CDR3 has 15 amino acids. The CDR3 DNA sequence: TGTGCCAGCAGCCCCCAGCGGGAGTGGACCGGGGAGCTGTTTTTT. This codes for CASSPQREWTGELFF.

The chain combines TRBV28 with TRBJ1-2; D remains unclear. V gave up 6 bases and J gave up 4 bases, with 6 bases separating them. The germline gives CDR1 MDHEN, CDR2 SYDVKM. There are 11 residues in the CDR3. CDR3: CASSSRYGYTF. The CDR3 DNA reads TGTGCCAGCAGCTCCCGCTATGGCTACACCTTC.

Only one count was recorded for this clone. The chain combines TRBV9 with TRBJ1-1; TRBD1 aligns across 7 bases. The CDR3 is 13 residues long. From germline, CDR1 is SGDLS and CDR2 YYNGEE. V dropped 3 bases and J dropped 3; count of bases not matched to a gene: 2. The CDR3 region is CASSGRGDTEAFF. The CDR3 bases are TGTGCCAGCAGCGGCAGGGGGGACACTGAAGCTTTCTTT. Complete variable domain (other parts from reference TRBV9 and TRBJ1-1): DSGVTQTPKHLITATGQRVTLRCSPRSGDLSVYWYQQSLDQGLQFLIQYYNGEERAKGNILERFSAQQFPDLHSELNLSSLELGDSALYFCASSGRGDTEAFFGQGTRLTVV.

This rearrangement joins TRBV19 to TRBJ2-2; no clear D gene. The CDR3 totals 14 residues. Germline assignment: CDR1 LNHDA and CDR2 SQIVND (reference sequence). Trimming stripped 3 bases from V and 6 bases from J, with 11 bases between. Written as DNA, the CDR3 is TGTGCCAGTAGTATGTTGAGTTTTGCCGGGGAGCTGTTTTTT. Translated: CASSMLSFAGELFF.

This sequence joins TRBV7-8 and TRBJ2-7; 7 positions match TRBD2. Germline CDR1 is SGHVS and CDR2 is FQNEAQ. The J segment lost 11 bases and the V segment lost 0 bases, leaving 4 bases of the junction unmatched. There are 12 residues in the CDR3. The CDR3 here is CASSLAGEGKYF. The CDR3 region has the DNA TGTGCCAGCAGCTTAGCGGGGGAGGGCAAGTACTTC.

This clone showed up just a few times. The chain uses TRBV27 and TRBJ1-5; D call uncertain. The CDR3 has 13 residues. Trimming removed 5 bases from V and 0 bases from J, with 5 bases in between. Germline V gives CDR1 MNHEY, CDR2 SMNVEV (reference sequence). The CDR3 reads CASSPYSNQPQHF. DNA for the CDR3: TGTGCCAGCAGTCCGTATAGCAATCAGCCCCAGCATTTT.

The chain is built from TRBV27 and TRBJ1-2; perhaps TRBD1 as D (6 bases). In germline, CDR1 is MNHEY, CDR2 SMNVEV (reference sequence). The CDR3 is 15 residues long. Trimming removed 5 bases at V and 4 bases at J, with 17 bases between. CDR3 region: CASSPGVAPSYGYTF. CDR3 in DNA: TGTGCCAGCAGTCCAGGGGTCGCCCCCAGCTATGGCTACACCTTC.

CDR3 sequence reads: CASSLTPDTEAFF. CDR3 in DNA: TGCGCCAGCAGCCTGACTCCGGACACTGAAGCTTTCTTT. The rearrangement links TRBV5-1 to TRBJ1-1; D unresolved. The CDR3 spans 13 residues. The germline V gene encodes CDR1 SGHRS and CDR2 YFSETQ. Trimming shortened V by 4 bases and J by 3 bases, and 10 bases separated the two germline ends.